This T cell receptor (beta chain) is drawn from a study of shared clonotypes between healthy human individuals. General study results and limits: Among a handful of donors, approximately 5% of naive CD4 clonotypes were found in common. Sample collection involved blood only; tissue repertoires are likely different.

The CDR3 contains 14 residues. Looked up from germline, CDR1 is MDHEN and CDR2 is SYDVKM. This clone was seen only once. Its antigen is not known. Nashville, Tennessee was home to all donors, each a Caucasian adult. Splitting of CD4+ cells produced CD45RA+ naive and CD45RA-negative memory subsets. Assay: immunoSEQ multiplex PCR; the TCRdb copy retains only in-frame clones and omits some. The profile covers about 680,000 clones, with around four fifths appearing a single time and around 2% taken by the ten largest. V usage is TRBV28 and J usage is TRBJ2-5; TRBD2 matches at 9 bases. TRBJ2-7 matches the DNA end more closely, so the J call is doubtful. Source material: memory CD4+ T cells sorted from blood. Sample subset: CD45RA-negative fraction. The clonotype was recovered from a woman aged 25 to 39 in good health. The CDR3 reads CAARLGLAPSEQYF. The CDR3 coding sequence is TGTGCCGCCCGCTTGGGACTAGCTCCATCCGAGCAGTACTTC.